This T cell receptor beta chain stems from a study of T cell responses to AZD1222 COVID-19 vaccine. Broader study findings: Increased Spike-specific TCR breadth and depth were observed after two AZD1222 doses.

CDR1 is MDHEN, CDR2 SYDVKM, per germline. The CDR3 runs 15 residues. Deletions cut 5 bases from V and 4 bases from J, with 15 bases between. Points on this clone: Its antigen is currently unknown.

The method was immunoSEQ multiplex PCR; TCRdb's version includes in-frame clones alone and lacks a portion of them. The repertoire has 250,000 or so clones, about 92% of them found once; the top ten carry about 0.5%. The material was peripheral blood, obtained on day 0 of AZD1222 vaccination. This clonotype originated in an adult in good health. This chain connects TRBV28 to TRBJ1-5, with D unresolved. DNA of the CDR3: TGTGCCAGCAGTAAAATGACGGAGCTGAATCAGCCCCAGCATTTT. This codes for CASSKMTELNQPQHF. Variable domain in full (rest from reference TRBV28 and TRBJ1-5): DVKVTQSSRYLVKRTGEKVFLECVQDMDHENMFWYRQDPGLGLRLIYFSYDVKMKEKGDIPEGYSVSREKKERFSLILESASTNQTSMYLCASSKMTELNQPQHFGDGTRLSIL.